The 32 T cell receptor beta chains presented below share a single source sample, sequenced in a study of breast tumors, draining lymph nodes, adjacent tissues. TCRdb re-called the multiplex PCR reads with MiXCR, one entry per CDR3 protein. The sample lists about 230,000 distinct CDR3 sequences; 32% were seen once. Axillary draining lymph nodes of breast cancer patients supplied the node samples. Sequenced sample: axillary lymph node tissue. Receptors originate from a female donor with breast cancer. Some clones in this sample may be carry-over from other donors' samples.

The genes are TRBV19 and TRBJ1-5; perhaps TRBD1 as D (5 bases). This CDR3 spans 14 amino acids. Trimming took 6 bases from V and 6 from J, leaving 15 bases between them. Germline-derived CDR1 and CDR2 are LNHDA and SQIVND (reference sequence). The CDR3 region is CASRPGGGSQPQHF. The CDR3 nucleotides read TGTGCCAGTAGGCCGGGGGGGGGATCTCAGCCCCAGCATTTT.

This clonotype was detected many times. The V and J genes are TRBV3-1 and TRBJ2-7; 11 bases line up with TRBD1. CDR3 length equals 21 residues. The ends lost 3 bases at V and 6 bases at J; junction bases unmatched: 25. Germline values: CDR1 LGHDT, CDR2 YNNKEL (reference sequence). The CDR3 loop is CASSQQDSDRGRWTSSGEQYF. CDR3 sequence (DNA): TGTGCCAGCAGCCAGCAAGACTCGGACAGGGGGCGATGGACTTCTTCTGGCGAGCAGTACTTC.

With regard to this clonotype: This may come from a read error, since a much larger clone is one base off. V is TRBV20-1 and J is TRBJ1-5; 10 nucleotides align to TRBD1. The CDR3 runs to 15 residues. The germline V gene encodes CDR1 DFQATT and CDR2 SNEGSKA (reference sequence). The CDR3 nucleotides are TGCAGTGCAGGGGACAGGGGATATAGCACTCAGCCCCAGCATTTT. Its translation is CSAGDRGYSTQPQHF.

This clonotype was observed many times. The rearrangement joins TRBV3-1 to TRBJ1-4; the D is unclear. Trimming cost V 4 bases and J 0 bases, with 6 bases left between them. There are 14 residues in the CDR3. In germline, CDR1 is LGHDT, CDR2 YNNKEL (reference sequence). CDR3: CASSRRATNEKLFF. The DNA for the CDR3 is TGTGCCAGCAGCCGAAGGGCAACTAATGAAAAACTGTTTTTT. Drawing the rest from reference TRBV3-1 and TRBJ1-4, the complete variable domain is DTAVSQTPKYLVTQMGNDKSIKCEQNLGHDTMYWYKQDSKKFLKIMFSYNNKELIINETVPNRFSPKSPDKAHLNLHINSLELGDSAVYFCASSRRATNEKLFFGSGTQLSVL.

This clonotype was observed at least ten times. J is TRBJ1-5 and V is TRBV5-1, with 8 bases aligning to TRBD1. J lost 9 bases, V lost 5 bases, and 7 bases had no gene match. This CDR3 contains 13 residues. Germline-derived CDR1 and CDR2 are SGHRS and YFSETQ. CDR3 coding DNA: TGCGCCAGCAGGGAGGCACAGGGGGGGCCCCAGCATTTT. Translation gives CASREAQGGPQHF.

Turning to this clonotype: One end of the junction varies from germline; a read error may be responsible. This chain joins TRBV20-1 and TRBJ2-7; tentative D call: TRBD2 (5 bases). CDR3 length equals 14 residues. Looked up from germline, CDR1 is DFQATT and CDR2 is SNEGSKA (reference sequence). The CDR3 protein is CSASSESLSSEQYF. The DNA of the CDR3 is TGCAGTGCTAGTAGCGAGAGCCTCTCCTCCGAGCAGTACTTC.

This clonotype was found many times. V gene TRBV4-1 combines with J gene TRBJ2-3; D is perhaps TRBD2 (5 bases). V dropped 5 bases and J dropped 0 bases, with 15 bases sitting between them. The CDR3 is 16 residues long. The V gene's germline CDR1 is MGHRA and CDR2 YSYEKL. This CDR3 is CASSRRTGISTDTQYF. In nucleotides, the CDR3 is TGCGCCAGCAGCAGACGGACGGGGATAAGCACAGATACGCAGTATTTT.

The chain uses TRBV12-3 or TRBV12-4 and TRBJ2-1; 12 bases agree with TRBD2. The CDR3 has 16 amino acids. V gave up 4 bases and J gave up 4 bases; unmatched junction bases: 5. The CDR3: CASSYAGTSGYNEQFF. CDR3 DNA: TGTGCCAGCAGTTACGCCGGGACTAGCGGGTACAATGAGCAGTTCTTC.

This clonotype has a handful of counts. This chain links TRBV18 with TRBJ2-6; no clear D. The CDR3 is 14 residues long. Per the germline V gene, CDR1 is KGHSH and CDR2 is LQKENI. Trimming removed 2 bases at V and 3 bases at J, with 5 bases between. In DNA form, the CDR3 reads TGTGCCAGCTCACCAGGGCGTGGGGCCAACGTCCTGACTTTC. The encoded protein is CASSPGRGANVLTF. Variable domain in full (rest from reference TRBV18 and TRBJ2-6): NAGVMQNPRHLVRRRGQEARLRCSPMKGHSHVYWYRQLPEEGLKFMVYLQKENIIDESGMPKERFSAEFPKEGPSILRIQQVVRGDSAAYFCASSPGRGANVLTFGAGSRLTVL.

This clonotype occurred many times. V usage is TRBV20-1 and J usage is TRBJ1-2; TRBD1 aligns across 9 bases. Germline CDR1 and CDR2: DFQATT and SNEGSKA (reference sequence). The CDR3 sequence is 13 residues long. Germline trimming cut 5 bases from V and 4 bases from J; bases unmatched to any gene: 5. The CDR3 reads CSAYRDRVYGYTF. CDR3 nucleotides: TGCAGTGCTTACCGGGACAGGGTCTATGGCTACACCTTC.

With regard to this clonotype: This may be a read error: a much more frequent sequence differs by one nucleotide. The CDR3, as DNA: TGCACCAGCAGCTCTGAGTGGATACAGGGAACTTCCGGGGAGCTGTTTTTT. It is translated as CTSSSEWIQGTSGELFF. This chain uses TRBV5-1 with TRBJ2-2, with D perhaps matching TRBD1 (6 bases). Germline CDR1 is SGHRS and CDR2 is YFSETQ. This CDR3 is built from 17 residues.

This clonotype was counted many times. The rearrangement links TRBV6-2 or TRBV6-3 to TRBJ2-7; TRBD2 matches at 7 bases. V lost 7 bases, J lost 1 base, and 4 bases stayed unmatched. This CDR3 is built from 13 residues. Germline V gene data show CDR1 as MNHEY and CDR2 as SVGEGT. The CDR3 spells CASISSGSYEQYF. CDR3 bases: TGTGCCAGCATCTCTAGCGGATCCTACGAGCAGTACTTC.

There are many counts of this clonotype. V usage is TRBV4-1 and J usage is TRBJ2-3; TRBD2 matches at 11 bases. With V trimmed by 1 base and J by 0 bases, 12 bases remained unmatched. Germline V gives CDR1 MGHRA, CDR2 YSYEKL. CDR3 length equals 20 residues. The CDR3 is CASSQVKGLAVRSSTDTQYF. The DNA of the CDR3 is TGCGCCAGCAGCCAAGTGAAGGGACTAGCGGTACGATCTAGCACAGATACGCAGTATTTT.

Worth noting for this clonotype: This could be a read error, since a much larger clone is one nucleotide away. This CDR3 is missing its conserved last phenylalanine or tryptophan, likely due to a read error. No DNA is shown, since the ends of the CDR3 on it are uncertain; the CDR3 is the one TCRdb lists. V usage is TRBV20-1 and J usage is TRBJ2-1; the DNA was not compared with TRBD2, the D call given in the table. CDR1 is DFQATT, CDR2 SNEGSKA, per germline (reference sequence). The CDR3 is 11 amino acids long, termini counted. The CDR3 region is CSARDRAGGPV.

A word on this clonotype: This may be a read error: a much more frequent sequence differs by one nucleotide. This rearrangement joins TRBV12-3 or TRBV12-4 to TRBJ2-1; 8 nucleotides line up with TRBD1. With 8 bases clipped from V and 9 bases from J, the junction kept 3 bases outside the gene matches. The CDR3 consists of 11 residues. CDR3 sequence: CASGTGGEQFF. In DNA, the CDR3 is TGTGCCAGCGGTACAGGGGGTGAGCAGTTCTTC.

The genes are TRBV29-1 and TRBJ2-2; D tentatively reads TRBD1 or TRBD2 (6 bases each). Germline-derived CDR1 and CDR2 are SQVTM and ANQGSEA. Trimming removed 7 bases at V and 11 bases at J, with 20 bases between. CDR3 length equals 13 residues. The CDR3 loop is CSGHERGAGELFF. CDR3 bases: TGCAGCGGCCACGAGAGGGGGGCGGGTGAGCTGTTTTTT.

The chain links TRBV9 to TRBJ2-1; 9 bases agree with TRBD1. V shed 4 bases, J shed 12 bases, and the junction held 11 bases outside the gene matches. CDR1 and CDR2 (germline): SGDLS, YYNGEE. CDR3 size: 14 residues. This CDR3 is CASSPGQGTDTQFF. DNA for the CDR3: TGTGCCAGCAGCCCGGGACAGGGTACAGATACGCAGTTCTTC.

The CDR3 here is CASSQDPYSGNTF. CDR3 sequence (DNA): TGTGCCAGCAGCCAAGATCCATACTCTGGAAACACCTTC. This rearrangement joins TRBV4-2 to TRBJ1-2; D is uncertain. V was pared by 0 bases and J by 12 bases, with 14 bases between. The CDR3 loop spans 13 amino acids. CDR1 is LGHNA, CDR2 YNFKEQ, per germline.

This clonotype was seen at least ten times. V usage is TRBV6-2 or TRBV6-3 and J usage is TRBJ2-7; the D is unclear. The germline V gene has CDR1 MNHEY and CDR2 SVGEGT. There are 12 residues in the CDR3. Between the trimmed V and J ends, which lost 8 bases and 5 bases, there was a span of 13 bases. The CDR3 sequence: CASQTDVNEQYF. The CDR3 bases are TGTGCCAGCCAGACGGACGTAAACGAGCAGTACTTC.

This rearrangement joins TRBV7-3 to TRBJ2-5; D remains ambiguous. The CDR3 covers 13 residues. CDR1 SGHTA and CDR2 FQGTGA come from the germline V gene. The germline V and J ends were trimmed by 4 bases and 4 bases, with 10 bases remaining between them. The CDR3 DNA follows: TGTGCCAGCAGCTCCGACACCCGAGAGACCCAGTACTTC. This encodes CASSSDTRETQYF.

Many counts were recorded for this clonotype. This chain joins TRBV2 and TRBJ1-6; 9 bases are a match to TRBD1. The CDR3 spans 15 residues. Unmatched junction bases numbered 6, after V lost 3 bases and J lost 9 bases. Germline V gene sequence: CDR1 SNHLY, CDR2 FYNNEI. The DNA for the CDR3 is TGTGCCAGCAGTGATAAGGGACAGGGCGGTTCACCCCTCCACTTT. This gives the protein CASSDKGQGGSPLHF.

This clonotype was recorded many times. The rearrangement uses TRBV5-8 and TRBJ2-1, with D unclear. Germline values: CDR1 SGHTS, CDR2 YDEGEE. The CDR3 is made up of 17 amino acids. V was trimmed by 4 bases and J by 3 bases, leaving 20 bases between them. The CDR3 loop reads CASSRGLSTTVYNEQFF. In DNA form, the CDR3 reads TGTGCCAGCAGCCGCGGTCTCTCCACAACCGTCTACAATGAGCAGTTCTTC.

CDR3 DNA: TGCAGTGCTAGAGGGGGGGACACTGAAGCTTTCTTT. Protein product: CSARGGDTEAFF. The chain couples TRBV20-1 to TRBJ1-1, with D possibly TRBD1 on 5 matching bases. V was shortened by 1 base and J by 3 bases, with 6 bases between the two germline ends. CDR1 and CDR2 from the germline V gene are DFQATT and SNEGSKA (reference sequence). The CDR3 runs 12 residues.

J is TRBJ2-1 and V is TRBV10-3, with TRBD2 matching 11 bases. This CDR3 region has 15 residues. The V and J ends lost 4 bases and 5 bases, in that order; junction bases with no gene match: 4. CDR1 ENHRY and CDR2 SYGVKD come from the germline V gene. CDR3 protein: CAISGTSGSHNEQFF. Written as DNA, the CDR3 is TGTGCCATCAGTGGGACTAGCGGGTCCCACAATGAGCAGTTCTTC.

This chain links TRBV5-1 with TRBJ1-5; 8 bases line up with TRBD1. This CDR3 is built from 14 residues. The ends lost 6 bases at V and 1 base at J; junction bases unmatched: 3. Germline assignment: CDR1 SGHRS and CDR2 YFSETQ. CDR3 nucleotide sequence: TGCGCCAGCAAACAGGGGGTGAGCAATCAGCCCCAGCATTTT. Amino acid sequence: CASKQGVSNQPQHF.

This clonotype has only one observation. The V gene is TRBV9, the J gene TRBJ2-4, with 8 bases fitting TRBD2. The V segment lost 0 bases and the J segment 0 bases; nucleotides outside the gene matches: 5. The CDR3 runs 17 residues. Germline CDR1 reads SGDLS; CDR2 reads YYNGEE. CDR3 in DNA: TGTGCCAGCAGCGTAGTGGCGGGGGGTGCAGCCAAAAACATTCAGTACTTC. This codes for CASSVVAGGAAKNIQYF.

The CDR3 spells CASSGTSGRVETQYF. The CDR3 DNA follows: TGTGCCAGCAGCGGGACTAGCGGGAGGGTTGAGACCCAGTACTTC. The chain uses TRBV9 and TRBJ2-5; 15 positions agree with TRBD2. Germline V gives CDR1 SGDLS, CDR2 YYNGEE. With 3 bases clipped from V and 5 bases from J, the junction kept 2 bases outside the gene matches. The CDR3 sequence is 15 residues long.

This clonotype occurred a few times. A single base separates this from a much larger clone, so it may be a read error. The chain is built from TRBV11-2 and TRBJ2-7; TRBD2 might be the D (6 bases). Germline values: CDR1 SGHAT, CDR2 FQNNGV. There are 15 residues in the CDR3. CDR3 sequence: CASSLVRGSSYERYF. The CDR3 DNA reads as TGTGCCAGCAGCTTAGTCCGGGGGAGCTCCTACGAGCGGTACTTC.

The chain links TRBV4-1 to TRBJ2-3; the match to TRBD2 covers 7 bases. CDR1 MGHRA and CDR2 YSYEKL come from the germline V gene. The CDR3 runs 16 residues. The V and J ends lost 0 bases and 5 bases, in that order; junction bases with no gene match: 8. As DNA, the CDR3 is TGCGCCAGCAGCCAAGAAGGTACTAGCGAGCAAGATACGCAGTATTTT. This codes for CASSQEGTSEQDTQYF.

Turning to this clonotype: A single base separates this from a much larger clone, so it may be a read error. The chain uses TRBV6-2 or TRBV6-3 and TRBJ2-7; 7 bases map to TRBD2. V lost 7 bases to trimming and J lost 8 bases; unmatched junction nucleotides: 14. The CDR3 extends over 14 amino acids. Looked up from germline, CDR1 is MNHEY and CDR2 is SVGEGT. CDR3 sequence: CASTLTSFEGKQYF. CDR3 coding DNA: TGTGCCAGCACTCTGACTAGCTTCGAGGGGAAGCAGTACTTC.

In its sample, this clonotype was seen a few times. The chain is built from TRBV30 and TRBJ1-5, with 7 bases identical to TRBD1. Germline lookup yields CDR1 GTSNPN and CDR2 SVGIG (reference sequence). CDR3 length: 17 residues. Trimming removed 2 bases from V and 0 bases from J; junction bases left unmatched: 10. CDR3 DNA: TGTGCCTGGAGTACAGCTGGACAGGCCCGTAGCAATCAGCCCCAGCATTTT. Protein product: CAWSTAGQARSNQPQHF.

As for this clonotype: One end of the junction is discordant with germline, which a read error may explain. The chain joins TRBV3-1 to TRBJ2-3, with D hard to call. This CDR3 has 13 amino acids. Germline-derived CDR1 and CDR2 are LGHDT and YNNKEL (reference sequence). Here the CDR3 DNA reads TGCGCCAGCAGCCAAGACCGCGAGGATACGCAGTATTTT. This encodes CASSQDREDTQYF.